The sample holds one count of the clone carrying this TCR beta chain. As originally analysed: By means of reference gene primer amplification, nucleated cell counts were estimated. Assay used: immunoSEQ multiplex PCR; TCRdb lists only in-frame clones, some missing. V, J and clone size were drawn from that table, and D and trimming were deduced from the DNA. In the table there are about 220,000 clones, over 75% of which are singletons. The CDR3 is 15 amino acids. With 4 bases removed from V and 3 bases from J, the gap between germline ends came to 16 bases. Germline CDR1 reads SGHRS; CDR2 reads YFSETQ. The participants were between roughly 18 and 100 years old and came from 24 US areas. Participant reports of clinical history set cohort assignment. This record belongs to a study of blood T cell repertoires in COVID-19. On the study more broadly: PBMCs, B-cell-depleted T cells, or T cells were the source of the cDNA or gDNA that made up the material.

The sequence was obtained from a woman in her sixties who had recovered from COVID-19. The specimen sequenced was PBMCs or T cells enriched from blood (not recorded which). This rearrangement joins TRBV5-1 to TRBJ1-1; D is undetermined. The CDR3, as DNA: TGCGCCAGCAGCGCCTCTGAGCGGAGGGACACTGAAGCTTTCTTT. Translated: CASSASERRDTEAFF.